This T cell receptor beta chain comes out of a study of T cell changes during pregnancy in multiple sclerosis. Germline-derived CDR1 and CDR2 are SGDLS and YYNGEE. V was trimmed by 0 bases and J by 15 bases, leaving 15 bases between them. This CDR3 region has 13 residues. Clones were read by immunoSEQ multiplex PCR, and TCRdb kept only the in-frame ones, dropping some. The top ten hold 2.5% to 4% of the sample, which has under 75,000 clones, approximately 93% seen once. This receptor was taken from a female donor with multiple sclerosis, enrolled in a pregnancy study. The J gene is TRBJ2-2, the V gene TRBV9, with unresolved D. The source was CD8+ T cells from peripheral blood mononuclear cells, collected in the second trimester of pregnancy. CDR3 protein: CASSVEEFTALFF. CDR3 DNA: TGTGCCAGCAGCGTAGAAGAATTTACCGCGTTGTTTTTT.